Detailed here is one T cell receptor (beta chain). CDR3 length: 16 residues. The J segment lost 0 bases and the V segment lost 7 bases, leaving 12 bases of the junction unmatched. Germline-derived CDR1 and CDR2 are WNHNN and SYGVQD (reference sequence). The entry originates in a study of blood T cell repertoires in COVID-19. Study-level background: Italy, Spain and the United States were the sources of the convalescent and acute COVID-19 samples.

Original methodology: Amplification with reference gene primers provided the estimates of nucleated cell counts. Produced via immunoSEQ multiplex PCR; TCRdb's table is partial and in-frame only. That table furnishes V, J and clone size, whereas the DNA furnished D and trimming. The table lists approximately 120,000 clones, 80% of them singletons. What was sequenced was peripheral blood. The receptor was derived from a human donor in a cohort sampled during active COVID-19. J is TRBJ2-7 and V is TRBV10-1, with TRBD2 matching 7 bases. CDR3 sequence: CASKNRGEGDSYEQYF. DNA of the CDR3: TGCGCCAGCAAAAACCGGGGGGAGGGCGACTCCTACGAGCAGTACTTC.